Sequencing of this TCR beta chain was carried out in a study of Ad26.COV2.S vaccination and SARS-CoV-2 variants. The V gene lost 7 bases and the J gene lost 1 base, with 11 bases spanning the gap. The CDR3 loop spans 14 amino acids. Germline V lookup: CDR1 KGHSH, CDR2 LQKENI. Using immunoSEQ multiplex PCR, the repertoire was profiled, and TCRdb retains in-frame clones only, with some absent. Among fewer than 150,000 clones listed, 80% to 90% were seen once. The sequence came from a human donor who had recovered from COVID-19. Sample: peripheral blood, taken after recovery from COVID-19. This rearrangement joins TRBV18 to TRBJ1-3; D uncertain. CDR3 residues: CASLSTESGNTIYF. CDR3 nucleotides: TGTGCCAGCTTATCGACCGAGTCTGGAAACACCATATATTTT.